This T cell receptor beta chain was documented in a study of cytomegalovirus exposure and HLA in healthy donors. Germline CDR1 MGHRA, CDR2 YSYEKL. The CDR3 consists of 15 residues. V was trimmed by 1 base and J by 7 bases, leaving 13 bases between them. Use of 60 Vbeta and 13 Jbeta primers characterized the PCR. Data came from immunoSEQ multiplex PCR; TCRdb stores just in-frame clones and leaves some out. The sample has 150,000 or so clones; more than 70% are singletons. On this clone itself: Its antigen remains unidentified.

Study results and caveats: Later on, a genetic analysis was performed. It linked a missense variant in DCLRE1C with V- and J-gene trimming of TCR beta. The availability of immune exposure information extended only to CMV serostatus.

The rearrangement links TRBV4-1 to TRBJ2-2; the D gene is possibly TRBD2 (5 bases). Input material: PBMCs. The sequence came from a male donor in good health and CMV-seropositive. The CDR3 region has the DNA TGCGCCAGCAGCCAAGGCGGGTTGTCGGGCGGGGAGCTGTTTTTT. Protein product: CASSQGGLSGGELFF.